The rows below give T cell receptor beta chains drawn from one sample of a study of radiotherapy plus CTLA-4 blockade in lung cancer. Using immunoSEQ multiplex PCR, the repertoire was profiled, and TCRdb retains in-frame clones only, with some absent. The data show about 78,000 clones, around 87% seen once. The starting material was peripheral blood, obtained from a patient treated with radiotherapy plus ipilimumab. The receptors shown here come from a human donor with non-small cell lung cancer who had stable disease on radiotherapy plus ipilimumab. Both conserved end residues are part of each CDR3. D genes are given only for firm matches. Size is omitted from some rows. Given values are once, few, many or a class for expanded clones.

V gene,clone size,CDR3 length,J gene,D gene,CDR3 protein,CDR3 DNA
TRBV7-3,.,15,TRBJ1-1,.,CASSLSPAMNTEAFF,TGTGCCAGCAGCTTAAGCCCAGCTATGAACACTGAAGCTTTCTTT
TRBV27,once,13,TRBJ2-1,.,CASRRGSYNEQFF,TGTGCCAGCCGGAGGGGCTCCTACAATGAGCAGTTCTTC
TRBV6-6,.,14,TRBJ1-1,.,CASSGGGRVPEAFF,TGTGCCAGCAGTGGAGGCGGACGAGTCCCTGAAGCTTTCTTT
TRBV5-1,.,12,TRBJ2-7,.,CASSPDLDEQYF,TGCGCCAGCAGCCCCGACCTAGACGAGCAGTACTTC
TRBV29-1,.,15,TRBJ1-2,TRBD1,CSVEDRGRGRNGYTF,TGCAGCGTTGAAGATCGGGGCAGGGGGCGCAATGGCTACACCTTC
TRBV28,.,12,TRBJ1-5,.,CASSASGVAQHF,TGTGCCAGCAGTGCCTCAGGGGTCGCCCAGCATTTT
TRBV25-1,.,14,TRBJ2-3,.,CASSDARSTDTQYF,TGTGCCAGCAGTGACGCCCGGAGCACAGATACGCAGTATTTT
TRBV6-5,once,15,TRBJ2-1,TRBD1,CASSYTGTGGNEQFF,TGTGCCAGCAGTTACACCGGGACAGGGGGAAATGAGCAGTTCTTC
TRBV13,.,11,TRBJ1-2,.,CASSSRGGYTF,TGTGCCAGCAGCTCTCGTGGGGGCTACACCTTC
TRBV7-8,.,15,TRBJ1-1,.,CASSLKRAMNTEAFF,TGTGCCAGCAGCTTGAAGAGGGCGATGAACACTGAAGCTTTCTTT
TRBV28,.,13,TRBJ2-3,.,CAHKGSHGGTQYF,TGTGCCCACAAAGGGTCCCACGGGGGTACGCAGTATTTT
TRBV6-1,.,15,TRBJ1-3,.,CASSESGRTGNTIYF,TGTGCCAGCAGTGAATCGGGGAGAACTGGAAACACCATATATTTT
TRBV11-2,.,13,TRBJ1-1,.,CASSVDMNTEAFF,TGTGCCAGCAGTGTTGACATGAACACTGAAGCTTTCTTT
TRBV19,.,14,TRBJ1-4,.,CASSIRGSYEKLFF,TGTGCCAGTAGTATTAGGGGTTCATATGAAAAACTGTTTTTT
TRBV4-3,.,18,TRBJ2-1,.,CASSQEQARPTSYNEQFF,TGCGCCAGCAGCCAAGAACAGGCTAGACCGACCTCCTACAATGAGCAGTTCTTC
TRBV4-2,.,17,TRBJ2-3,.,CASSQAQGASGTDTQYF,TGTGCCAGCAGCCAAGCTCAGGGAGCCTCGGGCACAGATACGCAGTATTTT
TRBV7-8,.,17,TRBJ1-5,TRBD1,CASSSYRGTVGGQPQHF,TGTGCCAGCAGCTCGTATAGAGGGACAGTAGGAGGTCAGCCCCAGCATTTT
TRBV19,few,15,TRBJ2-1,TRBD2,CATTSGTSSYNEQFF,TGTGCCACCACTAGCGGGACTAGCTCCTACAATGAGCAGTTCTTC
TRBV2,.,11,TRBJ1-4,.,CASMRAGKLFF,TGTGCCAGCATGAGGGCGGGAAAACTGTTTTTT
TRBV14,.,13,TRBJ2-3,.,CASSQGRPDTQYF,TGTGCCAGCAGCCAAGGCCGTCCAGATACGCAGTATTTT
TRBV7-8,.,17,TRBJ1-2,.,CASSLGTPSHRDYGYTF,TGTGCCAGCAGCTTAGGAACCCCTTCTCATAGGGACTATGGCTACACCTTC
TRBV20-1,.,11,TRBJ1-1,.,CRAGMNTEAFF,TGCAGGGCCGGAATGAACACTGAAGCTTTCTTT
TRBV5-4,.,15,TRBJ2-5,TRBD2,CASSGSGSGGETQYF,TGTGCCAGCAGCGGTAGCGGGAGCGGTGGAGAGACCCAGTACTTC
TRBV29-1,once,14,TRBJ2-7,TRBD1,CSVVYDDRAYEQYF,TGCAGCGTAGTATACGATGACAGGGCCTACGAGCAGTACTTC
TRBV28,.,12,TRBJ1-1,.,CASSETRTEAFF,TGTGCCAGCAGCGAAACCCGCACTGAAGCTTTCTTT
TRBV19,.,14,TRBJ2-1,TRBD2,CASSKASGSIGQFF,TGTGCCAGTAGTAAAGCTAGCGGGAGTATAGGGCAGTTCTTC
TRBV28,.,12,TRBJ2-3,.,CASSRDHDTQYF,TGTGCCAGCAGTAGGGACCATGATACGCAGTATTTT
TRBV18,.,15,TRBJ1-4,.,CASSPGGATNEKLFF,TGTGCCAGCTCACCAGGCGGAGCAACTAATGAAAAACTGTTTTTT
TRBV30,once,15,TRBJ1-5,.,CAWSVSGRRNQPQHF,TGTGCCTGGAGTGTATCGGGGAGACGGAATCAGCCCCAGCATTTT
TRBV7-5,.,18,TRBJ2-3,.,CVRSLSPLDDGGTDTQYF,TGTGTCAGAAGCCTAAGCCCCCTCGACGATGGTGGGACAGATACGCAGTATTTT
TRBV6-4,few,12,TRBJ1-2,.,CASSDPYYGYTF,TGTGCCAGCAGTGACCCATACTATGGCTACACCTTC
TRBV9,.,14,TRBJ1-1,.,CASSVAGMNTEAFF,TGTGCCAGCAGCGTAGCTGGCATGAACACTGAAGCTTTCTTT
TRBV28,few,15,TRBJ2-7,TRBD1,CASSLSDRGFYEQYF,TGTGCCAGCAGTTTGTCCGACAGGGGGTTCTACGAGCAGTACTTC
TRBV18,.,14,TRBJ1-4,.,CASSPHRDYEKLFF,TGTGCCAGCTCACCTCACAGGGACTATGAAAAACTGTTTTTT
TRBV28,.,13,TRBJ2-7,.,CASSFRPSPEQYF,TGTGCCAGCAGTTTCAGGCCGAGCCCCGAGCAGTACTTC
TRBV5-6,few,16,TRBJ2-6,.,CASSQGPFSGANVLTF,TGTGCCAGCAGCCAGGGACCGTTCTCTGGGGCCAACGTCCTGACTTTC
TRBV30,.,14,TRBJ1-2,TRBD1,CAWSSDRDNYGYTF,TGTGCCTGGAGCTCAGACAGGGATAACTATGGCTACACCTTC
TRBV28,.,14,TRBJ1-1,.,CASSSPGRHTEAFF,TGTGCCAGCAGTTCGCCCGGGCGGCACACTGAAGCTTTCTTT
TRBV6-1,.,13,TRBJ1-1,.,CASSESGGLEAFF,TGTGCCAGCAGTGAAAGCGGGGGCCTTGAAGCTTTCTTT
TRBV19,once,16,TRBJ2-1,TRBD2,CASSRVAGGPGNEQFF,TGTGCCAGTAGTCGGGTAGCGGGAGGGCCGGGAAATGAGCAGTTCTTC
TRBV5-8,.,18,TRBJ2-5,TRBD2,CASSLGQTSNSIQETQYF,TGTGCCAGCAGTCTGGGGCAGACTAGCAATTCAATCCAAGAGACCCAGTACTTC
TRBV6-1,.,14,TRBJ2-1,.,CASKGTPSYNEQFF,TGTGCCAGCAAGGGAACACCGTCCTACAATGAGCAGTTCTTC
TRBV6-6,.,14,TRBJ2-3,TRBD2,CASSLSGGADTQYF,TGTGCCAGCAGTTTAAGCGGGGGCGCAGATACGCAGTATTTT
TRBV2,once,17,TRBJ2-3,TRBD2,CASSALAGWGSTDTQYF,TGTGCCAGCAGTGCTCTAGCGGGATGGGGGAGCACAGATACGCAGTATTTT
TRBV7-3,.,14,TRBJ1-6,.,CASSLTLQNSPLHF,TGTGCCAGCAGCTTAACGTTACAGAATTCACCCCTCCACTTT
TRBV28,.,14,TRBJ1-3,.,CASSSTGFGNTIYF,TGTGCCAGCAGTTCTACAGGATTCGGAAACACCATATATTTT
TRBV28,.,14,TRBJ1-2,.,CASSSRDKNYGYTF,TGTGCCAGCAGTTCCCGGGACAAGAACTATGGCTACACCTTC
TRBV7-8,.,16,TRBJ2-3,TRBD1,CASSLPGQGTSDTQYF,TGTGCCAGCAGCTTACCGGGACAGGGGACGTCAGATACGCAGTATTTT
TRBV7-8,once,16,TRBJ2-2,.,CASIPRRVMDTGELFF,TGTGCCAGCATACCACGCAGGGTGATGGACACCGGGGAGCTGTTTTTT
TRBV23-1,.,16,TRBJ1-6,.,CASRRGTSSYNSPLHF,TGCGCCAGCAGGCGGGGGACGAGCTCCTATAATTCACCCCTCCACTTT
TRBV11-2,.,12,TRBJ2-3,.,CASSFQPDTQYF,TGTGCCAGCAGCTTCCAGCCAGATACGCAGTATTTT
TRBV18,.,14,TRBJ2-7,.,CASSPTRGPYEQYF,TGTGCCAGCTCACCTACCAGGGGTCCCTACGAGCAGTACTTC
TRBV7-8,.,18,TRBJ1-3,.,CASSSFFFRTLAGNTIYF,TGTGCCAGCAGCTCATTCTTTTTTCGGACTCTAGCTGGAAACACCATATATTTT
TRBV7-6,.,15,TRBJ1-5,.,CASSLVVGNNQPQHF,TGTGCCAGCAGCTTAGTGGTCGGGAATAACCAGCCCCAGCATTTT